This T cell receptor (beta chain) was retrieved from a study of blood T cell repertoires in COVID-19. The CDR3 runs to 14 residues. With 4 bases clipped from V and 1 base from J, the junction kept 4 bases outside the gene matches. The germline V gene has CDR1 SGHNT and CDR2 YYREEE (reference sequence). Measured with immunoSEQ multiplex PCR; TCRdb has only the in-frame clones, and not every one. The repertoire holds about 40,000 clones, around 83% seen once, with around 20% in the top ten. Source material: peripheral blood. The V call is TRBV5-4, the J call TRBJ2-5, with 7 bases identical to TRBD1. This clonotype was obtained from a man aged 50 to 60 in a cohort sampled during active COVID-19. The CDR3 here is CASSTGTAQETQYF. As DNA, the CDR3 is TGTGCCAGCAGCACCGGGACAGCCCAAGAGACCCAGTACTTC.